This T cell receptor (beta chain) was profiled in a study of blood T cell repertoires in COVID-19. Data came from immunoSEQ multiplex PCR; TCRdb stores just in-frame clones and leaves some out. The sample has 250,000 to 300,000 clones, approximately 82% seen once. This clone was observed a handful of times. The receptor was isolated from a man aged 80 or over with acute or convalescent COVID-19. Material for sequencing was peripheral blood.

The CDR3 loop reads CASRKLTGGRASYEQYF. DNA of the CDR3: TGTGCCAGCAGAAAGTTGACAGGGGGCCGAGCCTCCTACGAGCAGTACTTC. The chain links TRBV11-2 to TRBJ2-7; 10 bases match TRBD1. V gave up 6 bases and J gave up 0 bases; unmatched junction bases: 11. This CDR3 region has 17 residues. The germline CDR1 and CDR2 sequences are SGHAT and FQNNGV.